Shown below are 5 T cell receptor beta chains from a single sample sequenced in a study of CD8 T cells in ankylosing spondylitis. Whole-study findings and limits: Blood from ankylosing spondylitis patients appeared to carry a characteristic roughly 8-variant TCR beta motif.

One entry per CDR3 protein results from TCRdb running MiXCR on the 5' RACE reads. The data contain fewer than 500,000 distinct CDR3 sequences, 20% to 25% of them singletons. These receptors' antigens are unknown. What was sequenced was blood, either unsorted or a sorted T cell fraction (not recorded which). Receptors were obtained from a male donor with ankylosing spondylitis.

In its sample, this clonotype was seen many times. This rearrangement joins TRBV7-9 to TRBJ2-1, with 11 positions matching TRBD2. Per germline, CDR1 SEHNR and CDR2 FQNEAQ (reference sequence). The trim removed 3 bases at V and 8 bases at J, leaving 6 bases unmatched. CDR3 size: 15 residues. The CDR3 bases are TGTGCCAGCAGCTTGAGACTAGCGGGAAGATATGAGCAGTTCTTC. Its protein product is CASSLRLAGRYEQFF.

The gene calls are TRBV9 and TRBJ1-1; no definite D call. V was pared by 0 bases and J by 5 bases, with 11 bases between. Germline CDR1 is SGDLS and CDR2 is YYNGEE. The CDR3 is made up of 14 amino acids. CDR3 DNA: TGTGCCAGCAGCGTAGGCAGGCGCTTTACTGAAGCTTTCTTT. This sequence encodes CASSVGRRFTEAFF.

As to this clonotype: The conserved closing phenylalanine or tryptophan is absent in this CDR3, likely reflecting a read error. The limits of the CDR3 on the DNA are not certain, so only TCRdb's listed CDR3 is given. The V and J genes are TRBV2 and TRBJ2-5; TRBD1, the table's D call, lacks a check against the DNA. Termini included, the CDR3 measures 9 amino acids. Per the germline V gene, CDR1 is SNHLY and CDR2 is FYNNEI. This CDR3 is CASSGRGGP.

With respect to this clonotype: At one end, the junction sequence differs from germline, possibly due to a read error. The rearrangement links TRBV5-1 to TRBJ1-4, with a tentative D call TRBD1 (6 bases). The CDR3 runs to 14 residues. Germline V CDR1 and CDR2: SGHRS, YFSETQ. In DNA, the CDR3 is TGCGCCAGCAGCGCCGGGACAACCAATGAAAAACTGTTTTTT. This sequence encodes CASSAGTTNEKLFF. The variable domain in full, with the rest retrieved from reference TRBV5-1 and TRBJ1-4, is KAGVTQTPRYLIKTRGQQVTLSCSPISGHRSVSWYQQTPGQGLQFLFEYFSETQRNKGNFPGRFSGRQFSNSRSEMNVSTLELGDSALYLCASSAGTTNEKLFFGSGTQLSVL.

V is TRBV28 and J is TRBJ2-7; 11 bases agree with TRBD2. CDR3 size: 18 residues. V was clipped by 3 bases and J by 2 bases; unmatched bases: 12. The V gene's germline CDR1 is MDHEN and CDR2 SYDVKM. CDR3 bases: TGTGCCAGCAGTTTGTCGGGGCTAGCGGGAGGACAAGCCTACGAGCAGTACTTC. Its protein product is CASSLSGLAGGQAYEQYF. The full variable domain, in which reference TRBV28 and TRBJ2-7 provide the parts outside the CDR3, is DVKVTQSSRYLVKRTGEKVFLECVQDMDHENMFWYRQDPGLGLRLIYFSYDVKMKEKGDIPEGYSVSREKKERFSLILESASTNQTSMYLCASSLSGLAGGQAYEQYFGPGTRLTVT.